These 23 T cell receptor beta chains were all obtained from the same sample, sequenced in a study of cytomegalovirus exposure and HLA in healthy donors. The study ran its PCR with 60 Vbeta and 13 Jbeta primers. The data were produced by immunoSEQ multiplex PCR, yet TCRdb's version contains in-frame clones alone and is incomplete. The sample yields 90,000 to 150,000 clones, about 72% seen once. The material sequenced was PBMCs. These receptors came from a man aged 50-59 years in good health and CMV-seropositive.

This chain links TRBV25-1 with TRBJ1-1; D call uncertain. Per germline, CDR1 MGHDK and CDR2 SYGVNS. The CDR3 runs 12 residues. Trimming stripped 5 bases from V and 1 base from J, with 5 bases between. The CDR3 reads CASSLRNTEAFF. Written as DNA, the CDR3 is TGTGCCAGCAGTTTGAGGAACACTGAAGCTTTCTTT.

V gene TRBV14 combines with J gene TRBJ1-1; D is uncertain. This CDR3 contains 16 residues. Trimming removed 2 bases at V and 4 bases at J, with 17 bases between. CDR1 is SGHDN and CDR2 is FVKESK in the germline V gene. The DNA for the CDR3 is TGTGCCAGCAGCCAAAACGGGTTAACTCTAGGCACTGAAGCTTTCTTT. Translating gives CASSQNGLTLGTEAFF.

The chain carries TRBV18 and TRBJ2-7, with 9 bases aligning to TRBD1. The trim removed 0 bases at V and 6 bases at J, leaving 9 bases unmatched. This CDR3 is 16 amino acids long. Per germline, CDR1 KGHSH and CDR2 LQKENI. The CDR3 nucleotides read TGTGCCAGCTCACCACCGGGACAGGGAAGCAAGGGCGAGCAGTACTTC. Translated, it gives CASSPPGQGSKGEQYF.

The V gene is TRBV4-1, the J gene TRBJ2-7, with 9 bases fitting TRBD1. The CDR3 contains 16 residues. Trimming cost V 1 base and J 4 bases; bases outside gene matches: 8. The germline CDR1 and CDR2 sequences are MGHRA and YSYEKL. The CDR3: CASSQAAGQGIYEQYF. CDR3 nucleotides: TGCGCCAGCAGCCAAGCCGCGGGACAGGGAATTTACGAGCAGTACTTC.

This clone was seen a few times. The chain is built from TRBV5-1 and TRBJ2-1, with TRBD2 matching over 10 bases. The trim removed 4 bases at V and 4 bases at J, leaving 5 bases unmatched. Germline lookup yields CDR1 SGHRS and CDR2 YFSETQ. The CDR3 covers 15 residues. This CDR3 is CASSLAGDFYNEQFF. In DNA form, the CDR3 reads TGCGCCAGCAGCCTAGCGGGGGACTTTTACAATGAGCAGTTCTTC.

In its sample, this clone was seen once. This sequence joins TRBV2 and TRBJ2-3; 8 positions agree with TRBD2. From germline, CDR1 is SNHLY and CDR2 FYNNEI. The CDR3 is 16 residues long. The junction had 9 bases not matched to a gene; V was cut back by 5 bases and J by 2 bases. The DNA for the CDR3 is TGTGCCAGCAGTTCCCAAGCGGGGGCCCCCACAGATACGCAGTATTTT. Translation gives CASSSQAGAPTDTQYF. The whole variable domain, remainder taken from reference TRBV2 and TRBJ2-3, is EPEVTQTPSHQVTQMGQEVILRCVPISNHLYFYWYRQILGQKVEFLVSFYNNEISEKSEIFDDQFSVERPDGSNFTLKIRSTKLEDSAMYFCASSSQAGAPTDTQYFGPGTRLTVL.

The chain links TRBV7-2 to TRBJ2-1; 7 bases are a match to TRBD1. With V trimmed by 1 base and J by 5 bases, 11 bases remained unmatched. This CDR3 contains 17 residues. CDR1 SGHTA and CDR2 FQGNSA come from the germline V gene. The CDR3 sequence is CASSLGPPTTGNNEQFF. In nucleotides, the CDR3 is TGTGCCAGCAGCTTAGGGCCCCCCACGACAGGGAACAATGAGCAGTTCTTC. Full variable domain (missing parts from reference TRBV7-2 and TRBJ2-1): GAGVSQSPSNKVTEKGKDVELRCDPISGHTALYWYRQSLGQGLEFLIYFQGNSAPDKSGLPSDRFSAERTGGSVSTLTIQRTQQEDSAVYLCASSLGPPTTGNNEQFFGPGTRLTVL.

CDR3 in DNA: TGTGCCACCCGACTGGGGGGTAGGAACACTGAAGCTTTCTTT. Protein: CATRLGGRNTEAFF. This chain links TRBV6-5 with TRBJ1-1, with D possibly matching TRBD1 (5 bases). Germline CDR1 is MNHEY and CDR2 is SVGAGI. V dropped 10 bases and J dropped 1 base, with 16 bases sitting between them. There are 14 residues in the CDR3.

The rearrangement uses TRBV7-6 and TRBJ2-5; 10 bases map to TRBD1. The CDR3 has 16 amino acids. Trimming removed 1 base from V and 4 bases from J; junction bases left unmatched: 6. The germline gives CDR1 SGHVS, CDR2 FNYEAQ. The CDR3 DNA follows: TGTGCCAGCAGCTTAGTGCCCGACAGGGGGCGAGAGACCCAGTACTTC. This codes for CASSLVPDRGRETQYF.

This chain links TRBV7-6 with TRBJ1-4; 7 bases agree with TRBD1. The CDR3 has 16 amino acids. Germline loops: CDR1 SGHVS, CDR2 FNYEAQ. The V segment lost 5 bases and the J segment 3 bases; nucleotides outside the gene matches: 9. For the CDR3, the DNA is TGTGCCAGCAGCCCATACTGGACAGGACCTAATGAAAAACTGTTTTTT. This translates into CASSPYWTGPNEKLFF.

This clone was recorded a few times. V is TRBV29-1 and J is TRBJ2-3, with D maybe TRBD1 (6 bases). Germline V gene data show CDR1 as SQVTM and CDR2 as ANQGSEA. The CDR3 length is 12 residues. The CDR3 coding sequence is TGCAGTTGGACAGAGAGCACAGATACGCAGTATTTT. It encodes CSWTESTDTQYF.

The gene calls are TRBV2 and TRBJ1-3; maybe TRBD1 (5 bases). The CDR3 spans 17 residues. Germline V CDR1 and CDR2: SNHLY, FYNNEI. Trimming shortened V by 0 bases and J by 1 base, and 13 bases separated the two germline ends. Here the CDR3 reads CASSEALGYRSGNTIYF. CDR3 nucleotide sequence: TGTGCCAGCAGTGAAGCGCTTGGGTACAGGTCTGGAAACACCATATATTTT.

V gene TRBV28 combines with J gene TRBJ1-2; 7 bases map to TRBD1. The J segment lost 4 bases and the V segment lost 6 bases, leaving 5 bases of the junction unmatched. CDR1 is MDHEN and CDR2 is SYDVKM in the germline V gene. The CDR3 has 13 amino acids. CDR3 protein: CASRTGPFYGYTF. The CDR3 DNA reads TGTGCCAGCAGGACAGGGCCCTTCTATGGCTACACCTTC.

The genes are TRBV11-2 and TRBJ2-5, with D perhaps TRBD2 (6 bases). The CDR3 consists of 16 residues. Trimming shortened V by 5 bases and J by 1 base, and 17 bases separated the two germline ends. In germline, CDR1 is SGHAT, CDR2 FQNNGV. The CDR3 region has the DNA TGTGCCAGCAGCCTCTCGCTGCGGGGACCCCAAGAGACCCAGTACTTC. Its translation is CASSLSLRGPQETQYF.

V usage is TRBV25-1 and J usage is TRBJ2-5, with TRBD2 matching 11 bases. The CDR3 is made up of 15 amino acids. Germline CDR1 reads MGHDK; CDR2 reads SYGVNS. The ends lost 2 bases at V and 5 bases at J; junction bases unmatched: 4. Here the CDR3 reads CASSEGTSGVETQYF. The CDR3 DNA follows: TGTGCCAGCAGTGAAGGGACTAGCGGTGTGGAGACCCAGTACTTC.

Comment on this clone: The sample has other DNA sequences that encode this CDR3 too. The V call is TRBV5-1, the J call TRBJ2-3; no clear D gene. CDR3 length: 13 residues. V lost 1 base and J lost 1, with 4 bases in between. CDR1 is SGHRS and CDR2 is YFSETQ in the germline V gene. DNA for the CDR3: TGCGCCAGCAGCTTGTATGGCACAGATACGCAGTATTTT. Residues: CASSLYGTDTQYF.

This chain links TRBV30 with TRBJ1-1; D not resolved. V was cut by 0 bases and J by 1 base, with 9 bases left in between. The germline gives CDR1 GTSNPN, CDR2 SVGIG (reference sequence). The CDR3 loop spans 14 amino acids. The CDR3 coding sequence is TGTGCCTGGAGTGTAGGAGGGCAGAACACTGAAGCTTTCTTT. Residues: CAWSVGGQNTEAFF.

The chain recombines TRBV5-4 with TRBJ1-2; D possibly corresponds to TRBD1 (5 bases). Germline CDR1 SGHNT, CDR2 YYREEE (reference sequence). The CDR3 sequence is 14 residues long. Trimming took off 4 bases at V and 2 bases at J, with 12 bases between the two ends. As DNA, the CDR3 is TGTGCCAGCAGCCTCCGGCAGGGAAACTATGGCTACACCTTC. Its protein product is CASSLRQGNYGYTF.

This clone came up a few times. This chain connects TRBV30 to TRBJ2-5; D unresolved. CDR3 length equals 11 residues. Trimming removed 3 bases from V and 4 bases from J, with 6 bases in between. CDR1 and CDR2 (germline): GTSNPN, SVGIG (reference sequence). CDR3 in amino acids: CAWSLRETQYF. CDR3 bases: TGTGCCTGGAGCCTGCGAGAGACCCAGTACTTC.

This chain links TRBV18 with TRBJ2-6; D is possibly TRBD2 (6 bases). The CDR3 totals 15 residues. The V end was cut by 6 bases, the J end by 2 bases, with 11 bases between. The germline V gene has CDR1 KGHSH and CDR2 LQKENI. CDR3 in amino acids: CASSLGGPGANVLTF. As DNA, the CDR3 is TGTGCCAGCTCCCTCGGAGGGCCTGGGGCCAACGTCCTGACTTTC.

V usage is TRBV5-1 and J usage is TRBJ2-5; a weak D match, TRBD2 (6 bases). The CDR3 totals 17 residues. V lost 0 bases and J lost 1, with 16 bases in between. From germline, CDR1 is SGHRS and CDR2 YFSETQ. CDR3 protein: CASSLGGTTISQETQYF. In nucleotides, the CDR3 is TGCGCCAGCAGCTTGGGCGGGACCACGATCAGCCAAGAGACCCAGTACTTC.

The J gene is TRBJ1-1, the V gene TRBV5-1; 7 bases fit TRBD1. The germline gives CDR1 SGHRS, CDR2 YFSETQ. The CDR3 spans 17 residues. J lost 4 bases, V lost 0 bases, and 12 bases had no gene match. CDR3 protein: CASSLAGAGGRSTEAFF. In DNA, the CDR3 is TGCGCCAGCAGCTTGGCCGGTGCAGGGGGTCGGAGCACTGAAGCTTTCTTT.

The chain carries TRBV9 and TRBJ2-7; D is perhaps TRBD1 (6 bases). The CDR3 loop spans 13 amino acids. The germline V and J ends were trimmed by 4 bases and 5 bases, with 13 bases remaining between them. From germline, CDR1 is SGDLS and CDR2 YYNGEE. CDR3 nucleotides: TGTGCCAGCAGCCAGGGGATAGTCCACGAGCAGTACTTC. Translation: CASSQGIVHEQYF.